The T cell receptor beta chain described here comes from a study of cytomegalovirus exposure and HLA in healthy donors. Samples came from healthy bone marrow donors. The CDR3 contains 14 residues. The germline gives CDR1 SGHDT, CDR2 YYEEEE. The germline V and J ends were trimmed by 1 base and 5 bases, with 12 bases remaining between them. The primer mix had 60 Vbeta and 13 Jbeta primers. This table comes from immunoSEQ multiplex PCR, and its TCRdb copy is limited to in-frame clones, with some not included. The sample lists some 180,000 clones, over 70% occurring once. The TCR originated in an older woman in good health and CMV-seropositive. The rearrangement uses TRBV5-6 and TRBJ1-2, with a possible D match to TRBD1 (5 bases). Specimen: PBMCs. CDR3 DNA sequence: TGTGCCAGCAGCTTGAAGGGGCAAGGATATGGCTACACCTTC. This encodes CASSLKGQGYGYTF.